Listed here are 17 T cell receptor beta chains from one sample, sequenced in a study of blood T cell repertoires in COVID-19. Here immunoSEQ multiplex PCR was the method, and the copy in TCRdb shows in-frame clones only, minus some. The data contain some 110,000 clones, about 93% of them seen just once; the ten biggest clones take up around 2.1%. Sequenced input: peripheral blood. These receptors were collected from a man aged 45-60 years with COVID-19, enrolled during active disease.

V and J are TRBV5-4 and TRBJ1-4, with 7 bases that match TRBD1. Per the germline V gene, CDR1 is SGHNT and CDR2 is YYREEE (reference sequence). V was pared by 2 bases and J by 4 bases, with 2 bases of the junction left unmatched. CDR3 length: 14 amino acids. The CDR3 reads CASSFGTVNEKLFF. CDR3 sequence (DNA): TGTGCCAGCAGCTTCGGGACAGTTAATGAAAAACTGTTTTTT.

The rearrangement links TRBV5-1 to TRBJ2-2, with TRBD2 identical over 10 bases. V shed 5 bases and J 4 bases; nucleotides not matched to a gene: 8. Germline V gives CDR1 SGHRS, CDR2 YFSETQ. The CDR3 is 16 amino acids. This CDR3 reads CASRTGTSARTGELFF. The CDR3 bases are TGCGCCAGCAGGACCGGGACTAGCGCCCGCACCGGGGAGCTGTTTTTT. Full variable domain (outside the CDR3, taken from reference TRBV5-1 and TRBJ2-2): KAGVTQTPRYLIKTRGQQVTLSCSPISGHRSVSWYQQTPGQGLQFLFEYFSETQRNKGNFPGRFSGRQFSNSRSEMNVSTLELGDSALYLCASRTGTSARTGELFFGEGSRLTVL.

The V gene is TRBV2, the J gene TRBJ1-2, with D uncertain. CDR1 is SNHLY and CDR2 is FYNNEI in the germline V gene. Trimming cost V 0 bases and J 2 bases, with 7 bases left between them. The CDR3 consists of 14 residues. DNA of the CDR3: TGTGCCAGCAGTGAAGCGTCCCAAAACTATGGCTACACCTTC. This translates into CASSEASQNYGYTF.

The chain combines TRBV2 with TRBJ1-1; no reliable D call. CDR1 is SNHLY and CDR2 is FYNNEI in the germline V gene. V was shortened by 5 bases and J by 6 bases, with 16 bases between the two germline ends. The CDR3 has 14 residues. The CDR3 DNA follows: TGTGCCAGCAGTCTCCGGGTCAACTACGCTGAAGCTTTCTTT. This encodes CASSLRVNYAEAFF.

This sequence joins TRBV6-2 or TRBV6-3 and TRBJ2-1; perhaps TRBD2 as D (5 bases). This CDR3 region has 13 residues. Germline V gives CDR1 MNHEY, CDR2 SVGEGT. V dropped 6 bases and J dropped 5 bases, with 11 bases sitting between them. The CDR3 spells CASSRGIHNEQFF. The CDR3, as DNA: TGTGCCAGCAGCCGAGGGATCCACAATGAGCAGTTCTTC.

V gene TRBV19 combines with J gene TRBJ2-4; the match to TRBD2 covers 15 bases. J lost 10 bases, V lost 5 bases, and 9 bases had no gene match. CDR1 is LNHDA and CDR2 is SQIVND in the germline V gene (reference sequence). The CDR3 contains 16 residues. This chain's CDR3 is CASSPRGLAGGRIQYF. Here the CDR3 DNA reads TGTGCCAGTAGTCCCCGGGGACTAGCGGGGGGACGGATTCAGTACTTC.

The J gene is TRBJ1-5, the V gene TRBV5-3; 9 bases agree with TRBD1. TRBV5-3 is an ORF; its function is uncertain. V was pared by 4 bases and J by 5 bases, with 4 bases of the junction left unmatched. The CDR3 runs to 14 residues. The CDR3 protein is CARSLTGGDQPQHF. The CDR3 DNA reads TGTGCCAGAAGCCTAACAGGGGGCGATCAGCCCCAGCATTTT.

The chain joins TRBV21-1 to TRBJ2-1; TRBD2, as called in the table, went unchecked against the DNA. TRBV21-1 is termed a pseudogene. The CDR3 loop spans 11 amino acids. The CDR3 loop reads CARYSYNEQFF. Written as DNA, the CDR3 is TGTGCCAGGTACTCCTACAATGAGCAGTTCTTC.

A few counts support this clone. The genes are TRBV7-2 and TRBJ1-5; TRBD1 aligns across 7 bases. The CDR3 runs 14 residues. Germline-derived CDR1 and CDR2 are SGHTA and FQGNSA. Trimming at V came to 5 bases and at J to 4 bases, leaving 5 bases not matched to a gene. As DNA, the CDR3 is TGTGCCAGCAGCCCCGGGACAGCTAATCAGCCCCAGCATTTT. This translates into CASSPGTANQPQHF.

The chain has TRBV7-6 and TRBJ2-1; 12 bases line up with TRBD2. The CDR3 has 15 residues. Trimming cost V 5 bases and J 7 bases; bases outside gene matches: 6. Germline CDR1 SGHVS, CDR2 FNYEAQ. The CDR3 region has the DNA TGTGCCAGCAGCGTCTCTAGCGGGAGGGGGAATGAGCAGTTCTTC. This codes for CASSVSSGRGNEQFF.

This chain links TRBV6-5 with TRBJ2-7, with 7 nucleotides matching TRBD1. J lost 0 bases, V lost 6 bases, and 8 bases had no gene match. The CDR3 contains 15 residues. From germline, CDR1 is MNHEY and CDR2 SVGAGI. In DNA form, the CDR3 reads TGTGCCAGCAGCCGGGACAGTCGGTTCTCCTACGAGCAGTACTTC. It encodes CASSRDSRFSYEQYF.

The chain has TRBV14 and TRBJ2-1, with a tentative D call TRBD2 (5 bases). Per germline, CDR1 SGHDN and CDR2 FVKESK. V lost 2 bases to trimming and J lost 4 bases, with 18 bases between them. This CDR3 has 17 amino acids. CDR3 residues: CASSQSSWTQWYNEQFF. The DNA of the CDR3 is TGTGCCAGCAGCCAAAGTTCGTGGACTCAATGGTACAATGAGCAGTTCTTC.

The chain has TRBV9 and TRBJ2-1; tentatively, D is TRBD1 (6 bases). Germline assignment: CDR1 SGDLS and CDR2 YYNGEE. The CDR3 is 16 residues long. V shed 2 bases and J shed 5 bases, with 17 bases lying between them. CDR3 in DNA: TGTGCCAGCAGCGTTGGGGGCCCCTTAGGGGACAATGAGCAGTTCTTC. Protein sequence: CASSVGGPLGDNEQFF. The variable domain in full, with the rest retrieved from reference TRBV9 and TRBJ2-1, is DSGVTQTPKHLITATGQRVTLRCSPRSGDLSVYWYQQSLDQGLQFLIQYYNGEERAKGNILERFSAQQFPDLHSELNLSSLELGDSALYFCASSVGGPLGDNEQFFGPGTRLTVL.

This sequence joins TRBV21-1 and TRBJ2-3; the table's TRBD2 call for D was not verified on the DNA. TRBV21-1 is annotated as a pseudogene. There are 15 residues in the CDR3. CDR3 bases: TGTGCCAGCAGCAAAGAGGAGGGTAGCACAGATACGCAGTATTTT. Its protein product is CASSKEEGSTDTQYF.

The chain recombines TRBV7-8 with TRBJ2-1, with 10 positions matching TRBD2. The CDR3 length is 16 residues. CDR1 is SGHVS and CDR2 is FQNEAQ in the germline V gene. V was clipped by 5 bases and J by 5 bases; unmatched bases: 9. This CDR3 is CASSPTLAGVHNEQFF. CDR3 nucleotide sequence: TGTGCCAGCAGCCCGACCCTAGCGGGGGTGCACAATGAGCAGTTCTTC.

The CDR3 sequence is CASSGVGFRDTEAFF. Here the CDR3 DNA reads TGTGCCAGCAGTGGTGTAGGATTTCGGGACACTGAAGCTTTCTTT. This chain connects TRBV2 to TRBJ1-1; D is ambiguous. Germline V gene data show CDR1 as SNHLY and CDR2 as FYNNEI. The CDR3 sequence is 15 residues long. Trimming took 4 bases from V and 3 from J, leaving 15 bases between them.

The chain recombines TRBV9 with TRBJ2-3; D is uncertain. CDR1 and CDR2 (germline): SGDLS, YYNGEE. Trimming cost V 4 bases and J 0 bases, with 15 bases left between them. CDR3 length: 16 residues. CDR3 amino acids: CASSTVSMLSTDTQYF. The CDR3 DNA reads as TGTGCCAGCAGCACGGTGTCCATGTTGAGCACAGATACGCAGTATTTT.